The 23 T cell receptor beta chains presented below share a single source sample, sequenced in a study of early T cells in non-severe SARS-CoV-2 infection. TCRdb called the 5' RACE reads again in MiXCR, with one record for every CDR3 protein. The data show roughly 23,000 distinct CDR3 sequences, approximately 3.8% seen once. Sequenced material: whole blood. The receptors originated from an adult who was a healthcare worker with PCR-confirmed SARS-CoV-2 infection or an uninfected control (not recorded which).

The sample holds a few counts of this clonotype. The chain recombines TRBV7-2 with TRBJ2-7, with 7 bases identical to TRBD1. The CDR3 loop spans 14 amino acids. CDR1 SGHTA and CDR2 FQGNSA come from the germline V gene. The J segment lost 4 bases and the V segment lost 5 bases, leaving 8 bases of the junction unmatched. The CDR3 reads CASSPRQGTYEQYF. CDR3 DNA: TGTGCCAGCAGCCCCCGACAGGGAACGTACGAGCAGTACTTC.

Ten or more counts support this clonotype. The gene calls are TRBV4-1 and TRBJ1-3; D remains ambiguous. The length of the CDR3 is 17 residues. Germline CDR1 is MGHRA and CDR2 is YSYEKL. V lost 2 bases, J lost 0 bases, and 14 bases lay in between. CDR3 in amino acids: CASSQPFGDGSGNTIYF. CDR3 nucleotides: TGCGCCAGCAGCCAACCGTTCGGTGACGGCTCTGGAAACACCATATATTTT.

This clonotype was detected only a few times. The chain links TRBV5-6 to TRBJ2-1, with D maybe TRBD2 (6 bases). CDR3 size: 13 residues. In germline, CDR1 is SGHDT, CDR2 YYEEEE. V was clipped by 1 base and J by 7 bases, with 9 bases between them. CDR3 region: CASSLIRGNEQFF. DNA of the CDR3: TGTGCCAGCAGCTTGATACGGGGGAATGAGCAGTTCTTC.

There are many counts of this clonotype. J is TRBJ1-3 and V is TRBV9; D may be TRBD1 (5 bases). CDR1 and CDR2 from the germline V gene are SGDLS and YYNGEE. The CDR3 sequence is 15 residues long. Between the trimmed V and J ends, which lost 3 bases and 0 bases, there was a span of 10 bases. The DNA for the CDR3 is TGTGCCAGCAGCGCCGGGGGGGACTCTGGAAACACCATATATTTT. This codes for CASSAGGDSGNTIYF.

This clonotype is medium-sized within its sample. The chain couples TRBV5-1 to TRBJ2-3, with 14 positions matching TRBD2. Germline V lookup: CDR1 SGHRS, CDR2 YFSETQ. The CDR3 runs 16 residues. The junction had 5 bases not matched to a gene; V was cut back by 4 bases and J by 4 bases. The chain's CDR3 is CASSVTSGGAADTQYF. CDR3 DNA: TGCGCCAGCAGCGTGACTAGCGGGGGGGCTGCAGATACGCAGTATTTT.

This clonotype has at least ten counts. The chain carries TRBV6-1 and TRBJ2-7; 8 bases are shared with TRBD1. Per germline, CDR1 MNHNS and CDR2 SASEGT. Unmatched junction bases numbered 1, after V lost 4 bases and J lost 5 bases. CDR3 length: 12 amino acids. CDR3 region: CASSATGDEQYF. The CDR3 coding sequence is TGTGCCAGCAGTGCGACAGGGGACGAGCAGTACTTC.

Ten or more counts support this clonotype. The chain combines TRBV12-3 or TRBV12-4 with TRBJ2-1; 10 bases are a match to TRBD2. J was trimmed by 2 bases and V by 4 bases; bases with no gene match: 2. The CDR3 runs 15 residues. Here the CDR3 DNA reads TGTGCCAGCAGTTCTAGCGGGAGCGCCTACAATGAGCAGTTCTTC. It is translated as CASSSSGSAYNEQFF.

In this sample, this clonotype turned up many times. V and J are TRBV6-1 and TRBJ2-3; 9 nucleotides align to TRBD1. Germline trimming cut 4 bases from V and 3 bases from J; bases unmatched to any gene: 8. The CDR3 covers 16 residues. Germline lookup yields CDR1 MNHNS and CDR2 SASEGT. CDR3 in DNA: TGTGCCAGCAGTGGAGGGACAGGGACCAGGACAGATACGCAGTATTTT. This encodes CASSGGTGTRTDTQYF.

In its sample, this clonotype ranks as medium-sized. The rearrangement joins TRBV12-3 or TRBV12-4 to TRBJ1-2, with D possibly matching TRBD1 (6 bases). V was clipped by 7 bases and J by 0 bases, with 12 bases between them. The CDR3 is made up of 14 amino acids. The CDR3 loop is CASTWGAANYGYTF. CDR3 coding DNA: TGTGCCAGCACCTGGGGGGCAGCTAACTATGGCTACACCTTC.

This chain uses TRBV5-1 with TRBJ1-1; no definite D call. This CDR3 is 13 amino acids long. Germline CDR1 reads SGHRS; CDR2 reads YFSETQ. V lost 0 bases and J lost 4, with 7 bases in between. The CDR3 protein is CASSLERSTEAFF. Written as DNA, the CDR3 is TGCGCCAGCAGCTTGGAAAGATCCACTGAAGCTTTCTTT.

This clonotype was detected ten times or more. The chain links TRBV6-5 to TRBJ1-2; TRBD1 matches 8 bases. V lost 6 bases to trimming and J lost 4 bases; unmatched junction nucleotides: 4. Germline CDR1 MNHEY, CDR2 SVGAGI. The length of the CDR3 is 13 residues. Here the CDR3 reads CASRGQGSYGYTF. CDR3 sequence (DNA): TGTGCCAGCAGAGGACAGGGTAGCTATGGCTACACCTTC.

By proportion, this clonotype is medium-sized. The V and J genes are TRBV7-9 and TRBJ2-1; D not certain. The CDR3 sequence is 15 residues long. Germline loops: CDR1 SEHNR, CDR2 FQNEAQ (reference sequence). V gave up 5 bases and J gave up 0 bases, with 11 bases separating them. CDR3 DNA sequence: TGTGCCAGCAGCCCAAGACTTAGCTCCTACAATGAGCAGTTCTTC. Amino acid sequence: CASSPRLSSYNEQFF.

At least ten counts were recorded for this clonotype. The V and J genes are TRBV29-1 and TRBJ1-1, with TRBD1 matching over 7 bases. Germline V lookup: CDR1 SQVTM, CDR2 ANQGSEA. The CDR3 extends over 14 amino acids. J lost 6 bases, V lost 6 bases, and 13 bases had no gene match. This CDR3 reads CSVGQAGVAPEAFF. CDR3 nucleotide sequence: TGCAGCGTAGGACAGGCCGGGGTGGCTCCTGAAGCTTTCTTT. Based on the CDR3 plus reference TRBV29-1 and TRBJ1-1, the full variable domain is SAVISQKPSRDICQRGTSLTIQCQVDSQVTMMFWYRQQPGQSLTLIATANQGSEATYESGFVIDKFPISRPNLTFSTLTVSNMSPEDSSIYLCSVGQAGVAPEAFFGQGTRLTVV.

This clonotype was counted only a few times. CDR3 coding DNA: TGTGCCAGCAGTGAAGCTGGGGGTGCCAAAAACATTCAGTACTTC. It translates to CASSEAGGAKNIQYF. The rearrangement uses TRBV2 and TRBJ2-4; D assignment may be TRBD1 or TRBD2 (5 bases each). Trimming removed 0 bases from V and 1 base from J, with 7 bases in between. This CDR3 has 15 residues. Germline assignment: CDR1 SNHLY and CDR2 FYNNEI. The full variable domain, rest sourced from reference TRBV2 and TRBJ2-4, is EPEVTQTPSHQVTQMGQEVILRCVPISNHLYFYWYRQILGQKVEFLVSFYNNEISEKSEIFDDQFSVERPDGSNFTLKIRSTKLEDSAMYFCASSEAGGAKNIQYFGAGTRLSVL.

This clonotype was counted many times. V is TRBV3-1 and J is TRBJ1-5; 7 nucleotides align to TRBD1. Germline-derived CDR1 and CDR2 are LGHDT and YNNKEL (reference sequence). The CDR3 length is 16 residues. V was pared by 7 bases and J by 2 bases, with 11 bases of the junction left unmatched. CDR3 in amino acids: CASKIIRDRGNQPQHF. CDR3 bases: TGTGCCAGCAAGATTATCCGGGACAGAGGCAATCAGCCCCAGCATTTT.

This clonotype was counted ten times or more. The chain links TRBV2 to TRBJ1-4; possible D gene TRBD1, 5 bases. Trimming removed 8 bases from V and 3 bases from J, with 22 bases in between. CDR1 and CDR2 from the germline V gene are SNHLY and FYNNEI. The CDR3 spans 17 residues. CDR3 nucleotide sequence: TGTGCCAGCCGCTCCGCCACCTCAGGGATCGCTAATGAAAAACTGTTTTTT. As protein: CASRSATSGIANEKLFF.

This clonotype was seen many times. This chain connects TRBV5-1 to TRBJ2-2; D is uncertain. Germline loops: CDR1 SGHRS, CDR2 YFSETQ. Trimming cost V 0 bases and J 3 bases, with 6 bases left between them. This CDR3 contains 14 residues. CDR3 DNA sequence: TGCGCCAGCAGCTTGGACGCCGACACCGGGGAGCTGTTTTTT. This encodes CASSLDADTGELFF.

This clonotype was recorded many times. This chain uses TRBV10-2 with TRBJ2-1; 11 bases match TRBD2. Germline values: CDR1 WSHSY, CDR2 SAAADI. The CDR3 contains 17 residues. The V and J ends lost 0 bases and 9 bases, in that order; junction bases with no gene match: 10. The DNA for the CDR3 is TGCGCCAGCAGTGAGTCCCTACTAGCGGGAGTATCGGTTGAGCAGTTCTTC. It encodes CASSESLLAGVSVEQFF.

The chain links TRBV6-5 to TRBJ2-7; 7 bases fit TRBD1. The CDR3 runs 16 residues. V was pared by 4 bases and J by 4 bases, with 13 bases of the junction left unmatched. The germline CDR1 and CDR2 sequences are MNHEY and SVGAGI. The CDR3 spells CASSSQDRPWLYEQYF. The CDR3 nucleotides read TGTGCCAGCAGTTCCCAGGACAGGCCGTGGCTATACGAGCAGTACTTC.

This clonotype was observed many times. This chain uses TRBV3-1 with TRBJ1-6, with TRBD1 matching over 8 bases. CDR1 is LGHDT and CDR2 is YNNKEL in the germline V gene (reference sequence). Trimming cost V 3 bases and J 6 bases; bases outside gene matches: 7. The CDR3 consists of 16 residues. The CDR3 here is CASSHDRGSGNSPLHF. DNA for the CDR3: TGTGCCAGCAGCCATGACAGGGGTTCGGGTAATTCACCCCTCCACTTT.

This clonotype was observed many times. This rearrangement joins TRBV11-2 to TRBJ2-1; a weak D match, TRBD2 (5 bases). V was trimmed by 5 bases and J by 7 bases, leaving 18 bases between them. CDR1 is SGHAT and CDR2 is FQNNGV in the germline V gene. CDR3 length: 15 amino acids. Here the CDR3 DNA reads TGTGCCAGCAGCCCGGCCGCGGGCCTGAATAATGAGCAGTTCTTC. This codes for CASSPAAGLNNEQFF.

The rearrangement joins TRBV5-1 to TRBJ2-3; 9 bases align to TRBD1. Germline V lookup: CDR1 SGHRS, CDR2 YFSETQ. J lost 2 bases, V lost 1 base, and 5 bases had no gene match. The CDR3 contains 16 residues. In DNA, the CDR3 is TGCGCCAGCAGCTTGATGACAGGGGGTCCCACAGATACGCAGTATTTT. Its protein is CASSLMTGGPTDTQYF.

The chain employs TRBV12-5 and TRBJ2-7, with 9 bases matching TRBD1. CDR1 is LGHNT, CDR2 FRNRAP, per germline. The CDR3 sequence is 17 residues long. J lost 3 bases, V lost 1 base, and 10 bases had no gene match. CDR3 in DNA: TGTGCTAGTGGTTTGGCACTCGGGACAGGGTCCTTCTACGAGCAGTACTTC. Translating gives CASGLALGTGSFYEQYF.